This is a list of T cell receptor beta chains from one sample in a study of cytomegalovirus exposure and HLA in healthy donors. The table came from immunoSEQ multiplex PCR; TCRdb's copy has only in-frame clones and leaves some out. The data show some 140,000 clones, about 80% seen once. The sequencing input was PBMCs. These receptors all stem from a man aged 30 to 39 in good health. CDR3s include the opening cysteine and the closing phenylalanine or tryptophan. The D gene is left open where the match is weak. Size tells how often a clone was seen (once, few, many) or the class of an expanded clone, and some rows leave it out.

J: TRBJ2-2; D: TRBD2; size: once; V: TRBV9; CDR3: CASSVELARNTGELFF; DNA: TGTGCCAGCAGCGTAGAACTAGCGAGGAACACCGGGGAGCTGTTTTTT
J: TRBJ2-5; D: NA; size: NA; V: TRBV5-1; CDR3: CASSASVHGKETQYF; DNA: TGCGCCAGCAGCGCTAGCGTCCACGGAAAAGAGACCCAGTACTTC
J: TRBJ2-1; D: TRBD1; size: NA; V: TRBV7-9; CDR3: CASSSLDRGRTNEQFF; DNA: TGTGCCAGCAGCTCCCTCGACAGGGGAAGAACCAATGAGCAGTTCTTC
J: TRBJ2-1; D: TRBD2; size: NA; V: TRBV5-6; CDR3: CASSPGGGEQFF; DNA: TGTGCCAGCAGCCCGGGGGGGGGTGAGCAGTTCTTC
J: TRBJ2-1; D: TRBD2; size: few; V: TRBV7-9; CDR3: CSSSFLPGLAGGRAEQFF; DNA: TGTTCCAGCAGCTTTCTCCCGGGACTAGCGGGGGGAAGAGCTGAGCAGTTCTTC
J: TRBJ2-3; D: NA; size: NA; V: TRBV10-3; CDR3: CAIREADLTDTQYF; DNA: TGTGCCATCAGAGAAGCGGACCTCACAGATACGCAGTATTTT
J: TRBJ1-5; D: NA; size: NA; V: TRBV6-1; CDR3: CASSEGAAWSNQPQHF; DNA: TGTGCCAGCAGTGAAGGGGCAGCCTGGAGCAATCAGCCCCAGCATTTT
J: TRBJ1-3; D: NA; size: once; V: TRBV12-5; CDR3: CASGLVLAGQGNTIYF; DNA: TGTGCTAGTGGTTTGGTACTAGCAGGGCAAGGAAACACCATATATTTT
J: TRBJ2-1; D: NA; size: once; V: TRBV28; CDR3: CASSAFFRDEQFF; DNA: TGTGCCAGCAGTGCCTTCTTTAGAGATGAGCAGTTCTTC
J: TRBJ1-1; D: NA; size: NA; V: TRBV7-9; CDR3: CSSSFARDTEAFF; DNA: TGTTCCAGCAGCTTTGCCCGGGACACTGAAGCTTTCTTT
J: TRBJ1-1; D: NA; size: NA; V: TRBV7-6; CDR3: CASSARGGREAFF; DNA: TGTGCCAGCAGCGCCCGGGGGGGGCGCGAAGCTTTCTTT
J: TRBJ2-1; D: TRBD2; size: few; V: TRBV5-1; CDR3: CASSAGLAGGTFYNEQFF; DNA: TGCGCCAGCAGCGCGGGACTAGCGGGAGGGACTTTCTACAATGAGCAGTTCTTC
J: TRBJ1-5; D: NA; size: NA; V: TRBV9; CDR3: CASSEGGSNQPQHF; DNA: TGTGCCAGCAGCGAGGGAGGTAGCAATCAGCCCCAGCATTTT
J: TRBJ2-3; D: NA; size: NA; V: TRBV6-5; CDR3: CASSYSTRNTQYF; DNA: TGTGCCAGCAGTTACTCCACGCGGAATACGCAGTATTTT
J: TRBJ1-3; D: NA; size: once; V: TRBV7-2; CDR3: CASSRGTSGNTIYF; DNA: TGTGCCAGCAGCCGGGGAACCTCTGGAAACACCATATATTTT